This T cell receptor (beta chain) comes out of a study of CD8+CD57+ T cells in acquired aplastic anemia. The overall study: The sorted CD4+ and CD8+ cells yielded an average around 3.2 ug of DNA. Study outcomes and limitations: In common between the patients and the controls were around 30 CD8+ CDR3 sequences. Patients were compared with controls for CD8+ Simpson's diversity, and no significant difference emerged.

V shed 4 bases and J 8 bases; nucleotides not matched to a gene: 8. The CDR3 consists of 15 residues. Germline V gene lookup returns CDR1 SGHVS and CDR2 FQNEAQ. CDR3 and TCR beta VDJ profiling relied on genomic DNA as the template. One entry per CDR3 protein, called by TCRdb with MiXCR from the reads. The sample shows under 350,000 distinct CDR3 sequences, roughly three fifths of them seen only once. The table lists this clonotype with a few counts. Its specificity is not known. The receptor was isolated from a human donor with severe aplastic anemia or a healthy control (not recorded which). Input material: sorted CD4+, CD8+, or CD8+CD57+ T cells (not recorded which) from PBMCs. The J gene is TRBJ2-1, the V gene TRBV7-8; 10 nucleotides match TRBD2. Written as DNA, the CDR3 is TGTGCCAGCAGCTCCGAGCGGGGGGGCCTCGATGAGCAGTTCTTC. This translates into CASSSERGGLDEQFF.